The 20 T cell receptor beta chains below were found in one sample sequenced in a study of control samples from healthy donors and cancer patients. The table came from immunoSEQ multiplex PCR; TCRdb's copy has only in-frame clones and leaves some out. The sample has some 100,000 clones, roughly 92% seen once. The specimen sequenced was blood. Source of these receptors: a human donor in good health. The donor label of this sample is uncertain.

The chain is built from TRBV24-1 and TRBJ1-5; no definite D call. CDR1 and CDR2 from the germline V gene are KGHDR and SFDVKD. CDR3 size: 13 residues. The germline V and J ends were trimmed by 10 bases and 5 bases, with 14 bases remaining between them. The CDR3 sequence is CATSSGWDQPQHF. The CDR3 nucleotides are TGTGCCACTTCGTCGGGGTGGGATCAGCCCCAGCATTTT.

This chain uses TRBV18 with TRBJ2-2; D unresolved. This CDR3 has 14 amino acids. Trimming shortened V by 2 bases and J by 2 bases, and 6 bases separated the two germline ends. CDR1 and CDR2 (germline): KGHSH, LQKENI. CDR3 region: CASSPAANTGELFF. The CDR3 DNA is TGTGCCAGCTCACCAGCCGCCAACACCGGGGAGCTGTTTTTT.

The chain links TRBV5-1 to TRBJ2-1, with a possible D match to TRBD2 (6 bases). Germline-derived CDR1 and CDR2 are SGHRS and YFSETQ. V was pared by 2 bases and J by 5 bases, with 11 bases between. The CDR3 is made up of 14 amino acids. The CDR3 loop reads CASSFQTRNNEQFF. For the CDR3, the DNA is TGCGCCAGCAGCTTCCAGACTAGAAACAATGAGCAGTTCTTC.

This chain connects TRBV10-1 to TRBJ1-1; no definite D call. This CDR3 has 13 residues. The V end lost 6 bases, the J end lost 5 bases, and 13 bases lay between the germline ends. Germline V CDR1 and CDR2: WNHNN, SYGVQD (reference sequence). As DNA, the CDR3 is TGCGCCAGCAGCGAGCAGATGGGGACTGAAGCTTTCTTT. This sequence encodes CASSEQMGTEAFF.

V gene TRBV11-2 combines with J gene TRBJ2-3; the D is unclear. The CDR3 contains 14 residues. Germline CDR1 is SGHAT and CDR2 is FQNNGV. Trimming took off 3 bases at V and 4 bases at J, with 11 bases between the two ends. The CDR3: CASSFGRFADTQYF. The CDR3 DNA sequence: TGTGCCAGCAGCTTCGGTCGATTCGCAGATACGCAGTATTTT.

This rearrangement joins TRBV28 to TRBJ2-7; D may be TRBD1 or TRBD2 (6 bases each). The ends were cut back, 2 bases at V and 4 bases at J, with 18 bases in the middle. The CDR3 runs to 16 residues. CDR1 and CDR2 (germline): MDHEN, SYDVKM. CDR3 DNA sequence: TGTGCCAGCAGTTTAGCACGGGGGCTGATCCAATACGAGCAGTACTTC. Its translation is CASSLARGLIQYEQYF.

V and J are TRBV28 and TRBJ1-2, with 9 bases lining up with TRBD1. This CDR3 comprises 15 residues. Germline CDR1 and CDR2: MDHEN and SYDVKM. The V and J ends lost 1 base and 4 bases, in that order; junction bases with no gene match: 4. CDR3 amino acids: CASSLLDRGFYGYTF. The DNA of the CDR3 is TGTGCCAGCAGTTTATTGGACAGGGGATTCTATGGCTACACCTTC.

This clone has just one count. The chain recombines TRBV4-3 with TRBJ2-2; no firm D call. This CDR3 has 14 amino acids. V was clipped by 0 bases and J by 9 bases, with 11 bases between them. Germline V gene lookup returns CDR1 LGHNA and CDR2 YSLEER. The CDR3 nucleotides read TGCGCCAGCAGCCAAGACCAACGGAGTCGGGAGCTGTTTTTT. It codes for CASSQDQRSRELFF.

The chain combines TRBV20-1 with TRBJ1-1; a possible D gene is TRBD1 (6 bases). CDR1 is DFQATT and CDR2 is SNEGSKA in the germline V gene (reference sequence). The CDR3 consists of 11 residues. The germline V and J ends were trimmed by 7 bases and 8 bases, with 14 bases remaining between them. Here the CDR3 reads CSVNSGTEAFF. The CDR3 coding sequence is TGCAGTGTTAACTCCGGGACAGAAGCTTTCTTT.

This clone was picked up a small number of times. The chain has TRBV19 and TRBJ1-3; no clear D. This CDR3 comprises 15 residues. V was shortened by 5 bases and J by 0 bases, with 11 bases between the two germline ends. From germline, CDR1 is LNHDA and CDR2 SQIVND (reference sequence). CDR3 loop: CASSVSATSGNTIYF. The DNA of the CDR3 is TGTGCCAGTAGTGTGTCCGCAACCTCTGGAAACACCATATATTTT.

V is TRBV28 and J is TRBJ2-7; D perhaps matches TRBD2 (6 bases). CDR1 and CDR2 (germline): MDHEN, SYDVKM. V lost 5 bases to trimming and J lost 6 bases, with 14 bases between them. The CDR3 runs 13 residues. In DNA form, the CDR3 reads TGTGCCAGCAGTGTCGGGCAGGGAGGCGAGCAGTACTTC. This encodes CASSVGQGGEQYF.

The chain links TRBV29-1 to TRBJ2-5, with 9 bases lining up with TRBD1. This CDR3 comprises 16 residues. V shed 7 bases and J 4 bases; nucleotides not matched to a gene: 16. Per the germline V gene, CDR1 is SQVTM and CDR2 is ANQGSEA. The CDR3 reads CSAEKSGTGRGETQYF. CDR3 DNA: TGCAGCGCTGAGAAATCCGGGACAGGGCGGGGAGAGACCCAGTACTTC.

This clone has a handful of counts. The rearrangement joins TRBV2 to TRBJ1-5; D may be TRBD1 (5 bases). CDR1 and CDR2 from the germline V gene are SNHLY and FYNNEI. V was clipped by 2 bases and J by 4 bases, with 12 bases between them. CDR3 length equals 15 residues. Written as DNA, the CDR3 is TGTGCCAGCAGTGAATCGGGGCCCGGGAATCAGCCCCAGCATTTT. Translated: CASSESGPGNQPQHF. Filled out from reference TRBV2 and TRBJ1-5, the complete variable domain reads EPEVTQTPSHQVTQMGQEVILRCVPISNHLYFYWYRQILGQKVEFLVSFYNNEISEKSEIFDDQFSVERPDGSNFTLKIRSTKLEDSAMYFCASSESGPGNQPQHFGDGTRLSIL.

V usage is TRBV18 and J usage is TRBJ2-7; a weak D match, TRBD2 (5 bases). This CDR3 comprises 14 residues. Looked up from germline, CDR1 is KGHSH and CDR2 is LQKENI. Trimming left V 2 bases short and J 5 bases short, with 13 bases between. CDR3 sequence reads: CASSPIRGSHEQYF. CDR3 sequence (DNA): TGTGCCAGCTCACCAATTCGAGGGTCCCACGAGCAGTACTTC. The variable domain in full, completed from reference TRBV18 and TRBJ2-7, reads NAGVMQNPRHLVRRRGQEARLRCSPMKGHSHVYWYRQLPEEGLKFMVYLQKENIIDESGMPKERFSAEFPKEGPSILRIQQVVRGDSAAYFCASSPIRGSHEQYFGPGTRLTVT.

This clone has only one observation. This chain uses TRBV24-1 with TRBJ1-1; 10 nucleotides agree with TRBD1. The length of the CDR3 is 13 residues. Germline V CDR1 and CDR2: KGHDR, SFDVKD. Trimming at V came to 4 bases and at J to 8 bases, leaving 3 bases not matched to a gene. The CDR3 loop reads CATSDGTGVEAFF. CDR3 DNA: TGTGCCACCAGTGACGGGACAGGGGTCGAAGCTTTCTTT.

The chain links TRBV19 to TRBJ2-1, with D unresolved. The V end lost 1 base, the J end lost 2 bases, and 6 bases lay between the germline ends. Germline loops: CDR1 LNHDA, CDR2 SQIVND (reference sequence). CDR3 length equals 14 residues. CDR3 loop: CASSIVATYNEQFF. For the CDR3, the DNA is TGTGCCAGTAGTATAGTGGCAACCTACAATGAGCAGTTCTTC.

V usage is TRBV24-1 and J usage is TRBJ1-5; D perhaps matches TRBD1 (5 bases). Trimming removed 5 bases at V and 4 bases at J, with 11 bases between. Germline CDR1 and CDR2: KGHDR and SFDVKD. The CDR3 contains 14 residues. The CDR3 region is CATSGRANNQPQHF. The CDR3 nucleotides read TGTGCCACCAGTGGCAGGGCTAATAATCAGCCCCAGCATTTT.

V and J are TRBV5-1 and TRBJ1-2, with D possibly matching TRBD1 (6 bases). V lost 0 bases to trimming and J lost 4 bases, with 13 bases between them. Germline V gene lookup returns CDR1 SGHRS and CDR2 YFSETQ. CDR3 size: 15 residues. In nucleotides, the CDR3 is TGCGCCAGCAGCTTGGTCCCAGACAGGATCTATGGCTACACCTTC. Translated: CASSLVPDRIYGYTF.

The chain has TRBV5-1 and TRBJ1-1; the match to TRBD1 covers 7 bases. The CDR3 extends over 16 amino acids. Looked up from germline, CDR1 is SGHRS and CDR2 is YFSETQ. The V gene end was trimmed by 3 bases and the J gene end by 0 bases; junction bases not matched to a gene: 8. The CDR3, as DNA: TGCGCCAGCAGCTCCCGTCCCGGGACAGTGAACACTGAAGCTTTCTTT. This sequence encodes CASSSRPGTVNTEAFF.

The sample holds a few counts of this clone. The gene calls are TRBV5-4 and TRBJ1-2; D gene unclear. This CDR3 is built from 15 residues. Germline V CDR1 and CDR2: SGHNT, YYREEE (reference sequence). Trimming stripped 0 bases from V and 7 bases from J, with 16 bases between. The CDR3 region has the DNA TGTGCCAGCAGCTTGGCCGTCCTGGAAGGAGGTGGCTACACCTTC. It specifies CASSLAVLEGGGYTF. Filled out from reference TRBV5-4 and TRBJ1-2, the complete variable domain reads ETGVTQSPTHLIKTRGQQVTLRCSSQSGHNTVSWYQQALGQGPQFIFQYYREEENGRGNFPPRFSGLQFPNYSSELNVNALELDDSALYLCASSLAVLEGGGYTFGSGTRLTVV.